The 32 T cell receptor beta chains listed next were all sequenced from one sample in a study of blood T cell repertoires in COVID-19. Profiling relied on immunoSEQ multiplex PCR, and the TCRdb table lists in-frame clones only, not all of them. The table has about 25,000 clones, 85% to 90% seen once. The sequenced sample was peripheral blood. These receptors all come from a man between 65 and 85 years old with active COVID-19.

This chain joins TRBV6-4 and TRBJ2-2; 8 nucleotides match TRBD2. The V segment lost 6 bases and the J segment 6 bases; nucleotides outside the gene matches: 9. The CDR3 totals 15 residues. Germline assignment: CDR1 MRHNA and CDR2 SNTAGT. The DNA of the CDR3 is TGTGCCAGCAGCCCCCTCGGGGGGGCTCCCGGGGAGCTGTTTTTT. This codes for CASSPLGGAPGELFF.

The chain combines TRBV5-1 with TRBJ1-6; weak D call: TRBD1 (6 bases). This CDR3 has 17 amino acids. In germline, CDR1 is SGHRS, CDR2 YFSETQ. V lost 1 base and J lost 5, with 16 bases in between. The CDR3 is CASSLRLGALDNSPLHF. The CDR3 region has the DNA TGCGCCAGCAGCTTGCGATTGGGGGCGCTGGATAATTCACCCCTCCACTTT.

This rearrangement joins TRBV3-1 (or the pseudogene TRBV3-2) to TRBJ2-1, with TRBD2 matching over 9 bases. Trimming removed 1 base from V and 4 bases from J; junction bases left unmatched: 8. The germline V gene encodes CDR1 LGHDT and CDR2 YNNKEL (reference sequence). The CDR3 has 17 amino acids. This CDR3 is CASSQGTGTSWYNEQFF. The CDR3 DNA reads TGTGCCAGCAGCCAAGGGACCGGGACTAGCTGGTACAATGAGCAGTTCTTC.

J is TRBJ2-3 and V is TRBV7-2, with 13 nucleotides matching TRBD2. V shed 5 bases and J 9 bases; nucleotides not matched to a gene: 8. Germline V CDR1 and CDR2: SGHTA, FQGNSA. The CDR3 contains 15 residues. CDR3 in DNA: TGTGCCAGCAGCCCCACTAGCGGGGGGGCCGGAACGCAGTATTTT. Its protein product is CASSPTSGGAGTQYF. Full variable domain (outside the CDR3, taken from reference TRBV7-2 and TRBJ2-3): GAGVSQSPSNKVTEKGKDVELRCDPISGHTALYWYRQSLGQGLEFLIYFQGNSAPDKSGLPSDRFSAERTGGSVSTLTIQRTQQEDSAVYLCASSPTSGGAGTQYFGPGTRLTVL.

V gene TRBV9 combines with J gene TRBJ2-3, with D possibly TRBD1 on 8 matching bases. The CDR3 has 17 residues. Trimming removed 0 bases at V and 1 base at J, with 15 bases between. From germline, CDR1 is SGDLS and CDR2 YYNGEE. The CDR3 loop reads CASSVAGGQAGTDTQYF. In nucleotides, the CDR3 is TGTGCCAGCAGCGTAGCGGGGGGACAGGCAGGCACAGATACGCAGTATTTT.

The rearrangement joins TRBV5-4 to TRBJ1-2; a weak D match, TRBD1 (5 bases). Germline V gene data show CDR1 as SGHNT and CDR2 as YYREEE (reference sequence). Trimming cost V 9 bases and J 6 bases, with 18 bases left between them. The length of the CDR3 is 13 residues. The CDR3 reads CANRRSGDDGYTF. The DNA of the CDR3 is TGTGCCAACCGCCGGTCGGGGGACGATGGCTACACCTTC. Full variable domain (missing parts from reference TRBV5-4 and TRBJ1-2): ETGVTQSPTHLIKTRGQQVTLRCSSQSGHNTVSWYQQALGQGPQFIFQYYREEENGRGNFPPRFSGLQFPNYSSELNVNALELDDSALYLCANRRSGDDGYTFGSGTRLTVV.

V and J are TRBV2 and TRBJ2-5; D is possibly TRBD2 (6 bases). The germline V and J ends were trimmed by 3 bases and 7 bases, with 21 bases remaining between them. This CDR3 is 16 amino acids long. Germline loops: CDR1 SNHLY, CDR2 FYNNEI. The CDR3 DNA sequence: TGTGCCAGCAGTGAGGTCCCGGGAGTCGCCTCGGGGACCCAGTACTTC. It specifies CASSEVPGVASGTQYF.

CDR3: CASSLAYTEAFF. For the CDR3, the DNA is TGTGCCAGCAGCTTAGCCTACACTGAAGCTTTCTTT. The chain carries TRBV11-2 and TRBJ1-1; no definite D call. This CDR3 contains 12 residues. Germline V lookup: CDR1 SGHAT, CDR2 FQNNGV. Trimming pared 1 base from V and 3 bases from J, leaving 3 bases between.

The chain links TRBV4-1 to TRBJ1-1; D gene uncertain. V gave up 6 bases and J gave up 0 bases, with 11 bases separating them. CDR3 length: 14 amino acids. Germline assignment: CDR1 MGHRA and CDR2 YSYEKL. This CDR3 reads CASSVSVLNTEAFF. The CDR3 DNA sequence: TGCGCCAGCAGTGTGTCGGTTTTGAACACTGAAGCTTTCTTT.

The chain links TRBV5-4 to TRBJ1-2; the D is unclear. The CDR3 totals 16 residues. The germline V and J ends were trimmed by 4 bases and 1 base, with 17 bases remaining between them. Germline CDR1 reads SGHNT; CDR2 reads YYREEE (reference sequence). The CDR3 is CASSQLRDQDNYGYTF. CDR3 in DNA: TGTGCCAGCAGCCAGCTGCGCGACCAGGATAACTATGGCTACACCTTC.

The V gene is TRBV7-2, the J gene TRBJ2-5, with TRBD2 matching over 10 bases. V lost 0 bases to trimming and J lost 4 bases; unmatched junction nucleotides: 17. This CDR3 spans 20 amino acids. Germline lookup yields CDR1 SGHTA and CDR2 FQGNSA. CDR3 protein: CASSLAYSGGAGLGAETQYF. The DNA of the CDR3 is TGTGCCAGCAGCTTAGCATACAGCGGGGGGGCCGGGTTAGGTGCAGAGACCCAGTACTTC.

The chain uses TRBV20-1 and TRBJ1-1, with TRBD1 identical over 7 bases. Trimming took 6 bases from V and 8 from J; bases not matched to a gene: 6. This CDR3 spans 11 amino acids. The germline CDR1 and CDR2 sequences are DFQATT and SNEGSKA (reference sequence). This CDR3 is CSAAGGPEAFF. The DNA for the CDR3 is TGCAGTGCCGCAGGGGGACCCGAAGCTTTCTTT.

The chain employs TRBV7-8 and TRBJ1-5; 10 positions match TRBD1. CDR3 length equals 14 residues. V lost 3 bases, J lost 6 bases, and 2 bases stayed unmatched. Germline CDR1 SGHVS, CDR2 FQNEAQ. The CDR3 coding sequence is TGTGCCAGCAGCTTTGGGGACAGGGGTCAGCCCCAGCATTTT. Protein: CASSFGDRGQPQHF.

The chain is built from TRBV6-5 and TRBJ2-2, with D tentatively TRBD2 (7 bases). Trimming stripped 2 bases from V and 6 bases from J, with 10 bases between. The CDR3 is made up of 14 amino acids. Per the germline V gene, CDR1 is MNHEY and CDR2 is SVGAGI. CDR3: CASSYGRGAGELFF. The CDR3 DNA sequence: TGTGCCAGCAGTTACGGGAGGGGGGCCGGGGAGCTGTTTTTT.

The rearrangement links TRBV14 to TRBJ2-7; TRBD1 matches at 9 bases. CDR1 SGHDN and CDR2 FVKESK come from the germline V gene. Losses at the gene ends were 4 bases for V and 4 bases for J; bases not matched to a gene: 5. CDR3 length: 14 residues. This CDR3 reads CASSPGGTGYEQYF. The CDR3 DNA is TGTGCCAGCAGCCCAGGGGGGACAGGGTACGAGCAGTACTTC. Full variable domain (missing parts from reference TRBV14 and TRBJ2-7): EAGVTQFPSHSVIEKGQTVTLRCDPISGHDNLYWYRRVMGKEIKFLLHFVKESKQDESGMPNNRFLAERTGGTYSTLKVQPAELEDSGVYFCASSPGGTGYEQYFGPGTRLTVT.

The chain couples TRBV2 to TRBJ2-5, with TRBD1 as a possible D gene (6 bases). Germline V lookup: CDR1 SNHLY, CDR2 FYNNEI. The CDR3 spans 13 residues. The ends were cut back, 8 bases at V and 1 base at J, with 11 bases in the middle. The CDR3 sequence: CASYLDSQETQYF. In DNA form, the CDR3 reads TGTGCCAGCTATCTGGACAGCCAAGAGACCCAGTACTTC.

This chain uses TRBV12-3 or TRBV12-4 with TRBJ2-5; D is unclear. The CDR3 covers 12 residues. V lost 6 bases to trimming and J lost 0 bases, with 5 bases between them. The CDR3 nucleotides read TGTGCCAGCAGGGCGGACCAAGAGACCCAGTACTTC. Encoded protein: CASRADQETQYF.

The gene calls are TRBV9 and TRBJ1-5, with a possible D match to TRBD1 (5 bases). This CDR3 contains 15 residues. The V gene's germline CDR1 is SGDLS and CDR2 YYNGEE. Trimming took off 3 bases at V and 5 bases at J, with 15 bases between the two ends. The CDR3 DNA is TGTGCCAGCAGCGAAGACAGCCAGCCAGATCAGCCCCAGCATTTT. This translates into CASSEDSQPDQPQHF.

The rearrangement uses TRBV2 and TRBJ2-4, with D possibly matching TRBD2 (5 bases). The CDR3 runs 14 residues. The germline gives CDR1 SNHLY, CDR2 FYNNEI. V lost 6 bases to trimming and J lost 0 bases, with 9 bases between them. CDR3 DNA sequence: TGTGCCAGCAGCCGGCGGGTAGCCAAAAACATTCAGTACTTC. Its protein is CASSRRVAKNIQYF.

The chain carries TRBV7-9 and TRBJ1-1; D might be TRBD1 (5 bases). This CDR3 has 16 residues. V was shortened by 4 bases and J by 3 bases, with 18 bases between the two germline ends. Looked up from germline, CDR1 is SEHNR and CDR2 is FQNEAQ (reference sequence). CDR3 region: CASSSQGWGRDTEAFF. CDR3 coding DNA: TGTGCCAGCAGCTCTCAGGGCTGGGGGAGGGACACTGAAGCTTTCTTT.

V is TRBV6-1 and J is TRBJ2-2; D may be TRBD2 (6 bases). The CDR3 length is 15 residues. Germline-derived CDR1 and CDR2 are MNHNS and SASEGT. V was shortened by 2 bases and J by 7 bases, with 14 bases between the two germline ends. The CDR3 DNA reads as TGTGCCAGCAGTGAAAGTCGCGGGGTCGGCGGGGAGCTGTTTTTT. This translates into CASSESRGVGGELFF.

This chain joins TRBV5-5 and TRBJ1-1, with 7 bases matching TRBD1. In germline, CDR1 is SGHKS, CDR2 YYEKEE (reference sequence). The trim removed 4 bases at V and 2 bases at J, leaving 8 bases unmatched. The CDR3 is made up of 15 amino acids. CDR3 bases: TGTGCCAGCAGCAGACGACAGGGCGACAACACTGAAGCTTTCTTT. This sequence encodes CASSRRQGDNTEAFF. The full variable domain, in which reference TRBV5-5 and TRBJ1-1 provide the parts outside the CDR3, is DAGVTQSPTHLIKTRGQQVTLRCSPISGHKSVSWYQQVLGQGPQFIFQYYEKEERGRGNFPDRFSARQFPNYSSELNVNALLLGDSALYLCASSRRQGDNTEAFFGQGTRLTVV.

The rearrangement uses TRBV5-1 and TRBJ1-1; maybe TRBD1 (5 bases). The CDR3 extends over 14 amino acids. Trimming removed 0 bases at V and 5 bases at J, with 11 bases between. Germline CDR1 is SGHRS and CDR2 is YFSETQ. Here the CDR3 reads CASSLAGGSTEAFF. DNA of the CDR3: TGCGCCAGCAGCTTGGCGGGGGGAAGTACTGAAGCTTTCTTT.

This clone was seen just once. For the CDR3, the DNA is TGTGCCGGCAAGGGGGAAGGCAATGAGCAGTTCTTC. As protein: CAGKGEGNEQFF. The chain uses TRBV6-5 and TRBJ2-1, with D perhaps matching TRBD1 (6 bases). The germline V gene encodes CDR1 MNHEY and CDR2 SVGAGI. The CDR3 loop spans 12 amino acids. Trimming shortened V by 11 bases and J by 6 bases, and 14 bases separated the two germline ends.

The rearrangement uses TRBV5-6 and TRBJ2-7; D unresolved. Trimming shortened V by 1 base and J by 6 bases, and 5 bases separated the two germline ends. The CDR3 length is 11 residues. Per germline, CDR1 SGHDT and CDR2 YYEEEE. CDR3 protein: CASSLTREQYF. The CDR3 nucleotides read TGTGCCAGCAGCTTGACACGCGAGCAGTACTTC.

The chain combines TRBV25-1 with TRBJ1-1; D call uncertain. CDR1 is MGHDK, CDR2 SYGVNS, per germline. The length of the CDR3 is 14 residues. Trimming removed 7 bases at V and 6 bases at J, with 18 bases between. The CDR3, as DNA: TGTGCCAGCACAGCCGCGGGTAGTTTGCCTGAAGCTTTCTTT. Its protein is CASTAAGSLPEAFF.

V is TRBV7-9 and J is TRBJ1-5; D is perhaps TRBD1 (5 bases). Deletions cut 4 bases from V and 5 bases from J, with 24 bases between. Germline V CDR1 and CDR2: SEHNR, FQNEAQ (reference sequence). The CDR3 loop spans 18 amino acids. The CDR3 DNA follows: TGTGCCAGCAGCTACCGGCTAAGGGCCAGCGGGGCGGATCAGCCCCAGCATTTT. This translates into CASSYRLRASGADQPQHF.

This clone was seen a single time. The chain has TRBV30 and TRBJ1-6; D is unclear. This CDR3 region has 14 residues. Germline V gene lookup returns CDR1 GTSNPN and CDR2 SVGIG (reference sequence). Trimming took off 0 bases at V and 5 bases at J, with 8 bases between the two ends. This CDR3 is CAWSVRGNNSPLHF. For the CDR3, the DNA is TGTGCCTGGAGTGTACGAGGAAATAATTCACCCCTCCACTTT.

This rearrangement joins TRBV6-5 to TRBJ2-1; 9 bases are shared with TRBD1. The J segment lost 7 bases and the V segment lost 8 bases, leaving 12 bases of the junction unmatched. The CDR3 consists of 15 residues. Germline V gene sequence: CDR1 MNHEY, CDR2 SVGAGI. CDR3 protein: CASERTGQGKNEQFF. CDR3 coding DNA: TGTGCCAGCGAACGAACGGGACAGGGTAAAAATGAGCAGTTCTTC.

The CDR3 is CASSVGDSSSYNSPLHF. CDR3 sequence (DNA): TGTGCCAGCAGCGTAGGGGACAGCAGCTCCTATAATTCACCCCTCCACTTT. The gene calls are TRBV9 and TRBJ1-6; 7 bases are shared with TRBD1. Per the germline V gene, CDR1 is SGDLS and CDR2 is YYNGEE. V was clipped by 0 bases and J by 0 bases; unmatched bases: 3. There are 17 residues in the CDR3.

This clone has only a few counts. The rearrangement links TRBV2 to TRBJ1-6, with 9 bases matching TRBD1. V gave up 6 bases and J gave up 6 bases; unmatched junction bases: 3. Per the germline V gene, CDR1 is SNHLY and CDR2 is FYNNEI. The CDR3 loop spans 14 amino acids. CDR3 DNA sequence: TGTGCCAGCAGGGGGGACAGGGCTAATTCACCCCTCCACTTT. Translated, it gives CASRGDRANSPLHF.

V and J are TRBV7-2 and TRBJ1-6; no clear D gene. Germline assignment: CDR1 SGHTA and CDR2 FQGNSA. The length of the CDR3 is 15 residues. Trimming left V 7 bases short and J 5 bases short, with 15 bases between. The CDR3 here is CASTLLGVDNSPLHF. The CDR3 DNA reads TGTGCCAGCACCCTTCTGGGCGTGGATAATTCACCCCTCCACTTT.